Listed below are T cell receptor beta chains from one sample, sequenced in a study of blood T cell repertoires in COVID-19. Generated by immunoSEQ multiplex PCR, the TCRdb table keeps only in-frame clones and is missing some. The sample has 100,000 to 150,000 clones; 85% to 90% are singletons. Sequenced sample: peripheral blood. The source is a man aged 70 or older with active COVID-19. CDR3s include the opening cysteine and the closing phenylalanine or tryptophan. A D gene is named only where the DNA matches it firmly. Expanded clones get a size class; other rows say once, few or many, or leave the size out.

j_call | v_call | d_call | clone_size | cdr3_aa | cdr3_nt
TRBJ1-2 | TRBV6-4 | . | . | CASSADGTAYGYTF | TGTGCCAGCAGTGCGGACGGGACTGCCTATGGCTACACCTTC
TRBJ1-4 | TRBV2 | TRBD1 | many | CATGTGSEKLFF | TGTGCCACCGGGACAGGGAGTGAAAAACTGTTTTTT
TRBJ2-7 | TRBV27 | TRBD2 | . | CASSFRDGGDEQYF | TGTGCCAGCAGTTTCCGGGATGGGGGGGACGAGCAGTACTTC
TRBJ2-1 | TRBV7-9 | . | . | CASSPPIIREQFF | TGTGCCAGCAGCCCCCCGATTATACGGGAGCAGTTCTTC
TRBJ1-2 | TRBV5-6 | . | . | CASSSVPYGYTF | TGTGCCAGCAGCTCAGTACCCTATGGCTACACCTTC
TRBJ1-3 | TRBV28 | . | . | CASSSSKGAGNTIYF | TGTGCCAGCAGTTCAAGTAAAGGGGCTGGAAACACCATATATTTT
TRBJ2-1 | TRBV2 | TRBD2 | . | CASRATSASSSYNEQFF | TGTGCCAGCAGGGCTACTAGCGCTTCTAGCTCCTACAATGAGCAGTTCTTC
TRBJ2-1 | TRBV19 | TRBD1 | . | CASSIVGTGLYNEQFF | TGTGCCAGTAGTATAGTCGGGACAGGCCTCTACAATGAGCAGTTCTTC
TRBJ2-7 | TRBV29-1 | TRBD1 | . | CSVSGQGDYEQYF | TGCAGCGTCTCCGGACAGGGAGACTACGAGCAGTACTTC
TRBJ2-6 | TRBV6-2/TRBV6-3 | TRBD2 | . | CASSTPLLAGRFSGANVLTF | TGTGCCAGCAGTACTCCCCTTTTAGCGGGAAGGTTCTCCGGGGCCAACGTCCTGACTTTC
TRBJ2-5 | TRBV5-4 | TRBD2 | . | CASSLSDLASGEPDKETQYF | TGTGCCAGCAGCTTGTCCGACTTAGCTAGCGGGGAACCGGATAAAGAGACCCAGTACTTC
TRBJ1-1 | TRBV19 | . | . | CASSVTDMNTEAFF | TGTGCCAGTAGTGTGACTGATATGAACACTGAAGCTTTCTTT
TRBJ1-1 | TRBV5-8 | TRBD1 | . | CASSPDRGVWNTEAFF | TGTGCCAGCAGTCCGGACAGGGGAGTCTGGAACACTGAAGCTTTCTTT
TRBJ2-1 | TRBV28 | . | . | CASSLGYRENEQFF | TGTGCCAGCAGTTTAGGGTACAGGGAGAATGAGCAGTTCTTC
TRBJ2-1 | TRBV5-1 | TRBD2 | . | CASSLAGGLNNEQFF | TGCGCCAGCAGCTTAGCGGGAGGATTGAACAATGAGCAGTTCTTC
TRBJ2-2 | TRBV2 | TRBD2 | . | CASSIREGDAGELFF | TGTGCCAGCAGTATCCGGGAGGGCGACGCCGGGGAGCTGTTTTTT
TRBJ1-2 | TRBV3-1/TRBV3-2 | TRBD1 | . | CASSENGQGNYGYTF | TGTGCCAGCAGCGAAAACGGACAGGGCAACTATGGCTACACCTTC
TRBJ1-1 | TRBV2 | . | . | CASRPTTGKNTEAFF | TGTGCCAGCAGACCTACGACAGGAAAAAACACTGAAGCTTTCTTT
TRBJ2-2 | TRBV5-1 | TRBD1 | . | CASSLAGTGVTGELFF | TGCGCCAGCAGCTTGGCCGGGACAGGGGTGACCGGGGAGCTGTTTTTT
TRBJ2-2 | TRBV27 | . | . | CASSRLSAGELFF | TGTGCCAGCAGTCGACTCTCGGCCGGGGAGCTGTTTTTT
TRBJ2-4 | TRBV19 | . | . | CASNREIQGDIQYF | TGTGCCAGTAATCGGGAGATCCAGGGTGACATTCAGTACTTC
TRBJ1-1 | TRBV10-3 | TRBD1 | few | CANGQGDTEAFF | TGTGCCAACGGACAGGGGGACACTGAAGCTTTCTTT
TRBJ2-7 | TRBV6-5 | TRBD1 | . | CASWDRRDEQYF | TGTGCCAGCTGGGACAGGAGGGACGAGCAGTACTTC
TRBJ1-6 | TRBV6-2/TRBV6-3 | . | . | CASSYDGEQDTFSPLHF | TGTGCCAGCAGTTACGATGGAGAGCAGGACACCTTCTCACCCCTCCACTTT
TRBJ1-3 | TRBV27 | TRBD1 | . | CASSPSTGGGGNTIYF | TGTGCCAGCAGTCCTAGCACAGGGGGCGGCGGAAACACCATATATTTT
TRBJ2-7 | TRBV2 | . | . | CASSDGVGNYEQYF | TGTGCCAGCAGTGATGGGGTCGGGAACTACGAGCAGTACTTC
TRBJ2-5 | TRBV3-1/TRBV3-2 | . | . | CASSSSAGHPIQETQYF | TGTGCCAGCAGCTCCTCGGCAGGACACCCCATCCAAGAGACCCAGTACTTC
TRBJ2-3 | TRBV19 | TRBD2 | . | CASSRASGGTDTQYF | TGTGCCAGTAGTAGGGCTAGCGGAGGCACAGATACGCAGTATTTT
TRBJ2-7 | TRBV24-1 | TRBD2 | . | CATSDSPGRGSYEQYF | TGTGCCACCAGTGACTCCCCGGGGCGGGGGTCCTACGAGCAGTACTTC
TRBJ2-1 | TRBV19 | . | . | CASSTLRGGGHNEQFF | TGTGCCAGTAGTACTCTAAGGGGCGGCGGCCACAATGAGCAGTTCTTC
TRBJ2-1 | TRBV19 | . | . | CASSIPLGQINYNEQFF | TGTGCCAGTAGTATTCCCCTCGGACAGATTAACTACAATGAGCAGTTCTTC
TRBJ1-4 | TRBV5-1 | . | . | CASSLEGRREKLFF | TGCGCCAGCAGCTTGGAGGGGAGGCGCGAAAAACTGTTTTTT
TRBJ1-5 | TRBV7-6 | . | . | CASSLGTGQPQHF | TGTGCCAGCAGCTTAGGGACTGGGCAGCCCCAGCATTTT
TRBJ2-3 | TRBV28 | TRBD2 | . | CASSSSGQSTDTQYF | TGTGCCAGCAGTTCTAGCGGGCAGAGCACAGATACGCAGTATTTT
TRBJ1-1 | TRBV6-5 | TRBD1 | . | CASSTGGLTEAFF | TGTGCCAGCAGTACAGGGGGCCTCACTGAAGCTTTCTTT
TRBJ2-7 | TRBV28 | TRBD2 | . | CASRLTSGRSYEQYF | TGTGCCAGCAGACTGACTAGCGGGAGATCCTACGAGCAGTACTTC
TRBJ2-1 | TRBV5-1 | . | . | CASSAELNEQFF | TGCGCCAGCAGCGCGGAGCTCAATGAGCAGTTCTTC
TRBJ1-5 | TRBV27 | . | . | CASSLGRVEPQHF | TGTGCCAGCAGTTTAGGTCGCGTCGAGCCCCAGCATTTT
TRBJ2-1 | TRBV7-2 | . | . | CASSLDGSSYNEQFF | TGTGCCAGCAGCCTTGACGGGAGCTCCTACAATGAGCAGTTCTTC
TRBJ1-4 | TRBV27 | . | . | CASSFNGVGEKLFF | TGTGCCAGCAGTTTTAATGGCGTCGGGGAAAAACTGTTTTTT
TRBJ2-7 | TRBV29-1 | . | . | CSVVIPSEATYEQYF | TGCAGCGTTGTTATCCCCAGCGAGGCCACCTACGAGCAGTACTTC
TRBJ2-4 | TRBV10-3 | TRBD2 | . | CAISESGLAGAGNIQYF | TGTGCCATCAGTGAGTCGGGACTAGCGGGAGCGGGAAACATTCAGTACTTC
TRBJ2-1 | TRBV18 | TRBD1 | . | CASSPKGANEQFF | TGTGCCAGCTCACCAAAGGGGGCTAATGAGCAGTTCTTC
TRBJ1-2 | TRBV4-1 | . | few | CASSQDTGGIYGYTF | TGCGCCAGCAGCCAAGATACGGGGGGCATCTATGGCTACACCTTC
TRBJ1-5 | TRBV27 | . | . | CASSSRGFNQPQHF | TGTGCCAGCAGTTCAAGGGGCTTCAATCAGCCCCAGCATTTT